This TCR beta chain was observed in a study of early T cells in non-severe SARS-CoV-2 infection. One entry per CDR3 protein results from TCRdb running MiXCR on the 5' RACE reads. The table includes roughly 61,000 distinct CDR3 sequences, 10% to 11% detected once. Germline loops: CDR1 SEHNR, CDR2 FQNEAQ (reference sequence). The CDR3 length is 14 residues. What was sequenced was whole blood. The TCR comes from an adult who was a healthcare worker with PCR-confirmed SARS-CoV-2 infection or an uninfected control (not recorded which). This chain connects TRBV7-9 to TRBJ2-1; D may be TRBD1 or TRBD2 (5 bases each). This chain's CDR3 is CVSGDESSYNEQFF. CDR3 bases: TGTGTCAGTGGGGACGAGAGCTCCTACAATGAGCAGTTCTTC.